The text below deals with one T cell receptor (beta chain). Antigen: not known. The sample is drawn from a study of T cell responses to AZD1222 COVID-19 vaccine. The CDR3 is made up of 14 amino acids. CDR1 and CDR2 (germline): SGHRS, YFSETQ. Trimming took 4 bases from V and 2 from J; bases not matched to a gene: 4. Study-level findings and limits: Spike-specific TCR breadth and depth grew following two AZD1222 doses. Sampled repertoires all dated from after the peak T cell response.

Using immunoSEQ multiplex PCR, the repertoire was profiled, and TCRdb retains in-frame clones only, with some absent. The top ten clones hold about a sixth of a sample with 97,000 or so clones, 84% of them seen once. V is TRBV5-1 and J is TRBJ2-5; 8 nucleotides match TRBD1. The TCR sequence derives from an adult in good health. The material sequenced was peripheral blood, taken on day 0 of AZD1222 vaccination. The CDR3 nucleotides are TGCGCCAGCAGCCTGGGACAGGCTCAAGAGACCCAGTACTTC. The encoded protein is CASSLGQAQETQYF.